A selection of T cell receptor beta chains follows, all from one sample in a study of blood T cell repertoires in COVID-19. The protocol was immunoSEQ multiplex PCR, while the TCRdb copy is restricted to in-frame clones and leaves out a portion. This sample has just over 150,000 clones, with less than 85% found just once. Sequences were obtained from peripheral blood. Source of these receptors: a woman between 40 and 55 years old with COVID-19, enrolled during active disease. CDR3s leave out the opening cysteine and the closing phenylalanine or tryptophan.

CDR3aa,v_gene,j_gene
ASSQQGHGQPQH,TRBV4-1,TRBJ1-5
ASSSAGRMETQY,TRBV10-1,TRBJ2-5
ASSSIPGQGSTEAF,TRBV2,TRBJ1-1
ASRDRGQETQY,TRBV6-5,TRBJ2-5
ATRFDRSSGNTIY,TRBV15,TRBJ1-3
ASSLGLAGGTGELF,TRBV5-4,TRBJ2-2
ASSWGHARH,TRBV5-4,TRBJ1-5
ASSWTSGQETQY,TRBV5-8,TRBJ2-5
ASSQAQTGFLNRETQY,TRBV3-1/TRBV3-2,TRBJ2-5
ATSRAGGSYEQY,TRBV15,TRBJ2-7
SASLPGGRDTQY,TRBV29-1,TRBJ2-3
ASREGGVGGYT,TRBV2,TRBJ1-2
ASRTGTSGTEQY,TRBV10-2,TRBJ2-7
ASSTTGGSFQPQH,TRBV27,TRBJ1-5
ATSRVGGFGETQY,TRBV15,TRBJ2-5
TSSLRGGADQY,TRBV11-2,TRBJ2-5
ASSRQTYNEQF,TRBV6-2/TRBV6-3,TRBJ2-1
ASSVGSGGSSYEQY,TRBV9,TRBJ2-7
ASQILSGEETQY,TRBV6-5,TRBJ2-5
ASSQKGRGFGYT,TRBV3-1/TRBV3-2,TRBJ1-2
ASSPGGGSGNTIY,TRBV5-6,TRBJ1-3
ASSPVPLAGDEQF,TRBV5-4,TRBJ2-1
ASTGEKSYEQY,TRBV21-1,TRBJ2-7
ASSQDLGGGAGVNTEAF,TRBV3-1/TRBV3-2,TRBJ1-1
SASKVGASGELF,TRBV20-1,TRBJ2-2
SVAFTSQRTEAF,TRBV29-1,TRBJ1-1
ASSLATTSGSNTGELF,TRBV5-1,TRBJ2-2
ASSEEASGGSTDTQY,TRBV4-2,TRBJ2-3
ASSVGEGHTDTQY,TRBV9,TRBJ2-3
ASSEPLAGASYEQY,TRBV6-1,TRBJ2-7
ASGEAGNTEAF,TRBV7-9,TRBJ1-1
ASSLAGGGDYEQY,TRBV28,TRBJ2-7
ASSTGETITGELF,TRBV6-5,TRBJ2-2
ASSQDMLAGGGSQETQY,TRBV4-1,TRBJ2-5
ASSLTVAGLAGSPEQF,TRBV7-3,TRBJ2-1
ASSQEAINYGYT,TRBV5-4,TRBJ1-2
ASTHPYRGWTGELF,TRBV7-9,TRBJ2-2
ASSATGGFNAGELF,TRBV4-1,TRBJ2-2
ASSQSPLGREADTQY,TRBV3-1/TRBV3-2,TRBJ2-3
ASSLTGGTEAF,TRBV14,TRBJ1-1
ASRQGYAEKLF,TRBV10-2,TRBJ1-4
ADPTRLADISYEQY,TRBV5-1,TRBJ2-7
AISERTGVGSNTEAF,TRBV10-3,TRBJ1-1
ASRVGTGGSSNQPQH,TRBV19,TRBJ1-5
ASSPDSSNQPQH,TRBV6-5,TRBJ1-5
ASSPPSRQPNTGELF,TRBV18,TRBJ2-2
ASSYGQNYGYT,TRBV27,TRBJ1-2
ASSILGQSTEAF,TRBV19,TRBJ1-1
ASTTGGVDQPQH,TRBV19,TRBJ1-5
ASSPGGGGGYT,TRBV3-1/TRBV3-2,TRBJ1-2
ASSRDRGQGNTIY,TRBV7-2,TRBJ1-3
ASSYESGGLYEQF,TRBV6-4,TRBJ2-1
ASSLRTLESRDTQY,TRBV4-1,TRBJ2-3